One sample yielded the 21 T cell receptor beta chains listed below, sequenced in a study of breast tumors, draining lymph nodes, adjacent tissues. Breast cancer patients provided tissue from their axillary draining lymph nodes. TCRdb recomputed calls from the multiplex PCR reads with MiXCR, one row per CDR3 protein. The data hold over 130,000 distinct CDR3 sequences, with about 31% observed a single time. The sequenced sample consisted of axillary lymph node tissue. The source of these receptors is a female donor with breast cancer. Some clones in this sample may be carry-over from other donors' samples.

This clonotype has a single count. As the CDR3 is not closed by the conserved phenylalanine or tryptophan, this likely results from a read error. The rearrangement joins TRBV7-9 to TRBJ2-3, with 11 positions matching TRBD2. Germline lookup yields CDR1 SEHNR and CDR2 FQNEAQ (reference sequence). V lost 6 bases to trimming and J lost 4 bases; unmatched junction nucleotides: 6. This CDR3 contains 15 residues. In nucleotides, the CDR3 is TGTGCCAGCAGTCTTAGCGGGGGGGCACCAGATACGCAGTATATT. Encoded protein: CASSLSGGAPDTQYI.

Here the CDR3 reads CASSFSVPSYNEQFF. Here the CDR3 DNA reads TGTGCCAGCAGCTTTTCCGTCCCTTCCTACAATGAGCAGTTCTTC. The gene calls are TRBV11-2 and TRBJ2-1; D is ambiguous. Trimming pared 3 bases from V and 1 base from J, leaving 10 bases between. Germline assignment: CDR1 SGHAT and CDR2 FQNNGV. The CDR3 is 15 residues long. The variable domain in full, completed from reference TRBV11-2 and TRBJ2-1, reads EAGVAQSPRYKIIEKRQSVAFWCNPISGHATLYWYQQILGQGPKLLIQFQNNGVVDDSQLPKDRFSAERLKGVDSTLKIQPAKLEDSAVYLCASSFSVPSYNEQFFGPGTRLTVL.

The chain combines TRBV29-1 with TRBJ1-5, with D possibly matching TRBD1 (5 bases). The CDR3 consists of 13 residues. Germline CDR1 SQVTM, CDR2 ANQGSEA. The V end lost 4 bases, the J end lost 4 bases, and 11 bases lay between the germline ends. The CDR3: CSVVLGGNQPQHF. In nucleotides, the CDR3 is TGCAGCGTTGTTTTGGGGGGGAATCAGCCCCAGCATTTT. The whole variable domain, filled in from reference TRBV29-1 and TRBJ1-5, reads SAVISQKPSRDICQRGTSLTIQCQVDSQVTMMFWYRQQPGQSLTLIATANQGSEATYESGFVIDKFPISRPNLTFSTLTVSNMSPEDSSIYLCSVVLGGNQPQHFGDGTRLSIL.

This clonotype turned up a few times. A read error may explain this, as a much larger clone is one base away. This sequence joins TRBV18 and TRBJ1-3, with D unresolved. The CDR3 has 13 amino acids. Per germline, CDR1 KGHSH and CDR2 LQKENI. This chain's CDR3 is CASSASSGNTVYF. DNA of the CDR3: TGTGCCAGCTCAGCGAGCTCTGGAAACACCGTATATTTT. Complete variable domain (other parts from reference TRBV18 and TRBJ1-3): NAGVMQNPRHLVRRRGQEARLRCSPMKGHSHVYWYRQLPEEGLKFMVYLQKENIIDESGMPKERFSAEFPKEGPSILRIQQVVRGDSAAYFCASSASSGNTVYFGEGSWLTVV.

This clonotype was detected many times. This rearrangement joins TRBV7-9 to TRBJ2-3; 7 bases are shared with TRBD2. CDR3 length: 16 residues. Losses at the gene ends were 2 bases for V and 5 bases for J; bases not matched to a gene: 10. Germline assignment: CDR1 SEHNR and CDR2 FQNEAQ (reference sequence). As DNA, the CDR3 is TGTGCCAGCAGCTTATATGTGGGGGGAGGGCGAGATACGCAGTATTTT. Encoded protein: CASSLYVGGGRDTQYF.

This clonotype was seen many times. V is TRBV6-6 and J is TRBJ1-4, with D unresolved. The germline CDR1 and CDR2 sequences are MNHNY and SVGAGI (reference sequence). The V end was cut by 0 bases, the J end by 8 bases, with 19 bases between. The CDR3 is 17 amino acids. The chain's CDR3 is CASSYSTTGGMGEKLFF. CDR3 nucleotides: TGTGCCAGCAGTTACTCAACCACTGGTGGGATGGGGGAAAAACTGTTTTTT.

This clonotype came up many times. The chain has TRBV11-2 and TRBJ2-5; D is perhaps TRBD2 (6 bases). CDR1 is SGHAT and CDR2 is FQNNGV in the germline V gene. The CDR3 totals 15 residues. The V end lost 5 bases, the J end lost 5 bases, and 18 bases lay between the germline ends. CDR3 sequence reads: CASSPHRGSMETQYF. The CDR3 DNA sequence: TGTGCCAGCAGCCCTCACCGGGGGTCGATGGAGACCCAGTACTTC.

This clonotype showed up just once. The CDR3, as DNA: TGTGCCAGCAGCCGACAGAGCAATCAGCCCCAGCATTTT. This sequence encodes CASSRQSNQPQHF. The chain employs TRBV11-1 and TRBJ1-5, with a tentative D call TRBD1 (5 bases). This CDR3 has 13 residues. V lost 5 bases to trimming and J lost 1 base, with 6 bases between them. Germline values: CDR1 SGHAT, CDR2 FQDESV (reference sequence).

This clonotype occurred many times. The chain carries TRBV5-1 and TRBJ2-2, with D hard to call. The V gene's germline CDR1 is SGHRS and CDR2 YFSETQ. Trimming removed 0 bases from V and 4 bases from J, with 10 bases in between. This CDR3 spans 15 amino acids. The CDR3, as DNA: TGCGCCAGCAGCTTGGGCCCGGGTACCACCGGGGAGCTGTTTTTT. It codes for CASSLGPGTTGELFF.

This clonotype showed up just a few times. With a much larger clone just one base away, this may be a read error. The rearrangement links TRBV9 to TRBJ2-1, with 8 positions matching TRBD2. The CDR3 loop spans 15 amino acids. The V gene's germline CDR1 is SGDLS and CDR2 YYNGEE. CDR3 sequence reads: CASSVTSGSYNEPFF. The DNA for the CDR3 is TGTGCCAGCAGCGTTACTAGCGGTTCCTACAATGAGCCGTTCTTC.

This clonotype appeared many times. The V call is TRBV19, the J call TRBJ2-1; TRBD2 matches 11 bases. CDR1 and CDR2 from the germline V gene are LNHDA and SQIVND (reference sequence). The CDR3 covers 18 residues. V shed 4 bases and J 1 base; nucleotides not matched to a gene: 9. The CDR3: CASSRGPSGGFSYNEQFF. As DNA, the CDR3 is TGTGCCAGTAGTAGGGGGCCTAGCGGGGGGTTTTCCTACAATGAGCAGTTCTTC.

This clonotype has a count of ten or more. The CDR3 DNA is TGCGCCAGCAGCCAAGGCCTACAGGGGGGTAATCAGCCCCAGCATTTT. As protein: CASSQGLQGGNQPQHF. The genes are TRBV4-1 and TRBJ1-5; TRBD1 agrees at 8 bases. The ends lost 1 base at V and 4 bases at J; junction bases unmatched: 6. The CDR3 has 16 amino acids. Germline V gene data show CDR1 as MGHRA and CDR2 as YSYEKL.

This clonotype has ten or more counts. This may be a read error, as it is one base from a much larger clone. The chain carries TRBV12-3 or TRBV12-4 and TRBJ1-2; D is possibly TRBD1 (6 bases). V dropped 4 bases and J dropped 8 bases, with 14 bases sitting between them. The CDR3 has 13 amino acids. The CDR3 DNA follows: TGTGCCAGCAGTTGCCAAACAGGGATGGGCTACACCTTC. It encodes CASSCQTGMGYTF.

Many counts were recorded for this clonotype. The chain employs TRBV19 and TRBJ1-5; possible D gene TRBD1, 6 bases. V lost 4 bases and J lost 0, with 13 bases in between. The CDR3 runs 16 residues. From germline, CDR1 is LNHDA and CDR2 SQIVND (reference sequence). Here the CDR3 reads CASSREDRGSNQPQHF. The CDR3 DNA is TGTGCCAGTAGTAGGGAGGACAGAGGTAGCAATCAGCCCCAGCATTTT.

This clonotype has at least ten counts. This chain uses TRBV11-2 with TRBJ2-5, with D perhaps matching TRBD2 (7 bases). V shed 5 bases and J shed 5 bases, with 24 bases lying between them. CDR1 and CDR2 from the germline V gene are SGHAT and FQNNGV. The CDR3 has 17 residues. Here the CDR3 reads CASSLSFGAGGRETQYF. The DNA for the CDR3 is TGTGCCAGCAGCCTATCGTTCGGGGCCGGGGGGCGGGAGACCCAGTACTTC.

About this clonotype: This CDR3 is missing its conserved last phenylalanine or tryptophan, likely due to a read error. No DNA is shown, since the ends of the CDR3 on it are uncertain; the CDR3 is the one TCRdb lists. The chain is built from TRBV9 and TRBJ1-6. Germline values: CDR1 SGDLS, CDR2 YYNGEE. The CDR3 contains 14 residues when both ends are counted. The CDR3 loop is CASSVGAGNAPFHS.

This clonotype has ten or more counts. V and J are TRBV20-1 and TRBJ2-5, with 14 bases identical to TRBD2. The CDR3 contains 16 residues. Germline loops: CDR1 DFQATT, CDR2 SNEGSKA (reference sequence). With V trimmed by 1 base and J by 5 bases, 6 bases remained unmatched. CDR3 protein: CSARGPGLAGVETQYF. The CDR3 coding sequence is TGCAGTGCTAGAGGGCCGGGACTAGCGGGGGTTGAGACCCAGTACTTC.

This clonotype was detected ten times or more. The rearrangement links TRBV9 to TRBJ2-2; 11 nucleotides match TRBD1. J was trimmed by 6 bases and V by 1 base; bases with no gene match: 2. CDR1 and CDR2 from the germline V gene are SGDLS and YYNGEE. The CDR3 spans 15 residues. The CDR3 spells CASSVRTGGPGELFF. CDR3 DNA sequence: TGTGCCAGCAGCGTAAGGACAGGGGGCCCCGGGGAGCTGTTTTTT.

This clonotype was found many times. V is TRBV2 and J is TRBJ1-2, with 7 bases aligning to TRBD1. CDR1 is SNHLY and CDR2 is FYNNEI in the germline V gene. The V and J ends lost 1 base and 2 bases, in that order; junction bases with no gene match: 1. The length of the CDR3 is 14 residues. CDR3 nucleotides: TGTGCCAGCAGTGAAGACAGGGGAAACTATGGCTACACCTTC. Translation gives CASSEDRGNYGYTF.

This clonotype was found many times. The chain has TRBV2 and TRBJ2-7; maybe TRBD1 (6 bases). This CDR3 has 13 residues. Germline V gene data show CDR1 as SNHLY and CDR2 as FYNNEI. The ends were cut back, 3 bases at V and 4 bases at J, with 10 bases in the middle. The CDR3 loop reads CASSEGAQYEQYF. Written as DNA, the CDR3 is TGTGCCAGCAGTGAGGGGGCTCAATACGAGCAGTACTTC.

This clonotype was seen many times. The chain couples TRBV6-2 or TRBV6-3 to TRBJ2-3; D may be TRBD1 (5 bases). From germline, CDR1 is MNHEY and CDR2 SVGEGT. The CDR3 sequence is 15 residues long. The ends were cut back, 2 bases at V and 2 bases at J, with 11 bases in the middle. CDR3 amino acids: CASSYGHSNTDTQYF. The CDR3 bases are TGTGCCAGCAGTTACGGACACTCAAACACAGATACGCAGTATTTT.